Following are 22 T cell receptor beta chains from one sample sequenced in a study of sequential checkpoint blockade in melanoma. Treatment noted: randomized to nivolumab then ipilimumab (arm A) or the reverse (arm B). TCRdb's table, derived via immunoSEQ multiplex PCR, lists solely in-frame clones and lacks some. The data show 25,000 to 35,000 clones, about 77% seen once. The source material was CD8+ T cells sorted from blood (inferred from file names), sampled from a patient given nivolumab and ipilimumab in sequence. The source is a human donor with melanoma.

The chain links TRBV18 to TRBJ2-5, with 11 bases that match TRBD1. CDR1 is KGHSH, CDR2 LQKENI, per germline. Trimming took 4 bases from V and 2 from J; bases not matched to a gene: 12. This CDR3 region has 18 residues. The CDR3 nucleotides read TGTGCCAGCTCACAAAAAACCCGGGACAGGGGGTCACAAGAGACCCAGTACTTC. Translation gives CASSQKTRDRGSQETQYF.

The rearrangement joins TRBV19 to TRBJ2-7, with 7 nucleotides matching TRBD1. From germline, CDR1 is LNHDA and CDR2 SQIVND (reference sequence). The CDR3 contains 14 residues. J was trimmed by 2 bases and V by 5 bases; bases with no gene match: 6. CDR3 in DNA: TGTGCCAGTAGTCGGGACAGCTTCCCCTACGAGCAGTACTTC. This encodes CASSRDSFPYEQYF.

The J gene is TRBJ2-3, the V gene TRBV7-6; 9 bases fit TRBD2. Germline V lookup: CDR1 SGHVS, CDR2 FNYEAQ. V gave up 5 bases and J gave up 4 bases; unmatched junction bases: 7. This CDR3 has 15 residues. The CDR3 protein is CASSLSRGGPDTQYF. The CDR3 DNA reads TGTGCCAGCAGCCTGTCGCGGGGGGGCCCAGATACGCAGTATTTT. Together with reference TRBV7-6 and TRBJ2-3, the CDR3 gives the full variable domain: GAGVSQSPRYKVTKRGQDVALRCDPISGHVSLYWYRQALGQGPEFLTYFNYEAQQDKSGLPNDRFSAERPEGSISTLTIQRTEQRDSAMYRCASSLSRGGPDTQYFGPGTRLTVL.

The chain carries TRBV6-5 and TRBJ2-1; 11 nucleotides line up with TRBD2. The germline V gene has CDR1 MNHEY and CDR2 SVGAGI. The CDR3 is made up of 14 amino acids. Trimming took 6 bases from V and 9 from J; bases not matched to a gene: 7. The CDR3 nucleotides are TGTGCCAGCAGAGTTAGCGGGGGGGCGGGTGAGCAGTTCTTC. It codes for CASRVSGGAGEQFF.

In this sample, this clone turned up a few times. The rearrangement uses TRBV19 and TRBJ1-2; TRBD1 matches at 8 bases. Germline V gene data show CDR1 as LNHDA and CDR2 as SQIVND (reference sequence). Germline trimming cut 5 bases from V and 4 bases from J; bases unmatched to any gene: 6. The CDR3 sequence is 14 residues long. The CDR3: CASSPGQGLYGYTF. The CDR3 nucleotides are TGTGCCAGTAGTCCCGGACAGGGCCTCTATGGCTACACCTTC.

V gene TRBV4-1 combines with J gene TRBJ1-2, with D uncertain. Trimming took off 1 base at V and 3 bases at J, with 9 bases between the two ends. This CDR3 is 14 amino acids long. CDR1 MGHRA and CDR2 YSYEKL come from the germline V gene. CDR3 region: CASSQGYGDYGYTF. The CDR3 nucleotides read TGCGCCAGCAGCCAAGGATACGGAGACTATGGCTACACCTTC.

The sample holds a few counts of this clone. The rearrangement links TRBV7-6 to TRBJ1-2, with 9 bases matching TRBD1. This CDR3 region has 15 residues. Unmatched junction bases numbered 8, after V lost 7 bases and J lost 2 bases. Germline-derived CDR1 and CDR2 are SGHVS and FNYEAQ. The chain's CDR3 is CASNHGQGMNYGYTF. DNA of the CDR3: TGTGCCAGCAACCACGGACAGGGGATGAACTATGGCTACACCTTC.

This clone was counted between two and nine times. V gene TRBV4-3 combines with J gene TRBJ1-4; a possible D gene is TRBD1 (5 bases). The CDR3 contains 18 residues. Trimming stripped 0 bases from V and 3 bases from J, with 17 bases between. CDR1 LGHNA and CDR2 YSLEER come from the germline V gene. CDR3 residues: CASSQDSYSGDSNEKLFF. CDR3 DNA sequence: TGCGCCAGCAGCCAAGATAGTTATTCTGGGGACTCTAATGAAAAACTGTTTTTT.

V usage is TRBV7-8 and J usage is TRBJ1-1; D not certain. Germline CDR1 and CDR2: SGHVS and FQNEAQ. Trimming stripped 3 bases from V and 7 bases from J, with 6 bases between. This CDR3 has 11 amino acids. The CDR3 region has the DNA TGTGCCAGCAGCTTGGGCGTTGAAGCTTTCTTT. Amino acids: CASSLGVEAFF.

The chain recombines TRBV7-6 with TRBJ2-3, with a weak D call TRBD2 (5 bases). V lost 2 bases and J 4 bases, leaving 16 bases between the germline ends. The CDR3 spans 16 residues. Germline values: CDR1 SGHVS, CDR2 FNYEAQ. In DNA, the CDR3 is TGTGCCAGCAGCTTAATATCAAGTGCGGAGGCAGATACGCAGTATTTT. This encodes CASSLISSAEADTQYF.

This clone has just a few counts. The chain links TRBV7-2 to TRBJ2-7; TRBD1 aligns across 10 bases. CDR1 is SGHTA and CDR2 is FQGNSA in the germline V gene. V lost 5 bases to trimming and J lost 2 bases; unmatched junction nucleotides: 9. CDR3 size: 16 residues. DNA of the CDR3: TGTGCCAGCAGCGCGACCGGGACAGGGGTAACCTACGAGCAGTACTTC. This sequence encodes CASSATGTGVTYEQYF.

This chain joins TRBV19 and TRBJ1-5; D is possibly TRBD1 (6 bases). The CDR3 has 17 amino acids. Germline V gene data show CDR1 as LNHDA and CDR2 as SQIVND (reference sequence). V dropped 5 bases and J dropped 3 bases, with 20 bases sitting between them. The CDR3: CASSPYNRVEVNQPQHF. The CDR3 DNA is TGTGCCAGTAGTCCATACAACAGGGTGGAGGTCAATCAGCCCCAGCATTTT.

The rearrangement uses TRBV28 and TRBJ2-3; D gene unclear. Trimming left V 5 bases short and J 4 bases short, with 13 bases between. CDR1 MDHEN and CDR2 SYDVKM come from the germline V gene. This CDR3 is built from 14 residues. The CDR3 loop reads CASSLGLEADTQYF. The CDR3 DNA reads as TGTGCCAGCAGTCTGGGTCTTGAGGCAGATACGCAGTATTTT.

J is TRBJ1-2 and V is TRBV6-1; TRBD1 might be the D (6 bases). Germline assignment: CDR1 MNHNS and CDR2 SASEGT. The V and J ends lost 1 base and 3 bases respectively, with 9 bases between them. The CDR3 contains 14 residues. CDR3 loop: CASSEGAGDYGYTF. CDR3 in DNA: TGTGCCAGCAGTGAAGGAGCAGGGGACTATGGCTACACCTTC.

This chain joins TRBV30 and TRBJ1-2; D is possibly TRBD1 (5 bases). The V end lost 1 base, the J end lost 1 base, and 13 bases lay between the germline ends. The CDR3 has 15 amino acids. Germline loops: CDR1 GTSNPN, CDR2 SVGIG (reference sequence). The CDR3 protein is CAWSDSPGGNYGYTF. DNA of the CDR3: TGTGCCTGGAGTGATTCCCCCGGGGGTAACTATGGCTACACCTTC.

The CDR3 sequence: CASSVGGHTEAFF. The DNA of the CDR3 is TGTGCCAGCAGCGTCGGGGGACACACTGAAGCTTTCTTT. This chain connects TRBV9 to TRBJ1-1, with D perhaps matching TRBD1 (5 bases). This CDR3 contains 13 residues. Germline V gives CDR1 SGDLS, CDR2 YYNGEE. The V gene lost 2 bases and the J gene lost 3 bases, with 8 bases spanning the gap.

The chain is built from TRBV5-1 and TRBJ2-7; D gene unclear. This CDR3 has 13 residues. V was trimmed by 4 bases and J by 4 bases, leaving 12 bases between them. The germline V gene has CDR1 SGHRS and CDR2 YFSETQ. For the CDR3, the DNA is TGCGCCAGCAGCGCGAATGCCCATTACGAGCAGTACTTC. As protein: CASSANAHYEQYF.

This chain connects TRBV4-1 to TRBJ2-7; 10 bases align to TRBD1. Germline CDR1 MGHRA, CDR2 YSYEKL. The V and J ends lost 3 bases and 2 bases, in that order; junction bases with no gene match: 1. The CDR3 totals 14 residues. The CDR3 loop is CASSHDRGPYEQYF. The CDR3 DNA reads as TGCGCCAGCAGCCACGACAGGGGGCCCTACGAGCAGTACTTC.

The CDR3 nucleotides read TGTGCCAGCAGTTACTCAAGGGGATCCGGGGAGCTGTTTTTT. This gives the protein CASSYSRGSGELFF. This sequence joins TRBV6-5 and TRBJ2-2; tentative D call: TRBD1 (5 bases). V dropped 0 bases and J dropped 6 bases, with 8 bases sitting between them. Germline V gene data show CDR1 as MNHEY and CDR2 as SVGAGI. This CDR3 is 14 amino acids long.

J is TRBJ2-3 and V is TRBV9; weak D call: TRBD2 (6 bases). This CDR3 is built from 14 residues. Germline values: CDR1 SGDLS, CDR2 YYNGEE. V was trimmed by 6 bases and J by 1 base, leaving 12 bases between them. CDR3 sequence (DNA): TGTGCCAGCAACCCGGGAGCTCGCACAGATACGCAGTATTTT. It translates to CASNPGARTDTQYF.

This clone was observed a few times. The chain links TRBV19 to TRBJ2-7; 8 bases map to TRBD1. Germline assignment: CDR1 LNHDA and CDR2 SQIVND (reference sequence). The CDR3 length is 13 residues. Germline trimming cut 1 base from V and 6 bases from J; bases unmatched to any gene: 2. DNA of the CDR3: TGTGCCAGTAGTATAGTTACAGGGGGCGAGCAGTACTTC. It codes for CASSIVTGGEQYF.

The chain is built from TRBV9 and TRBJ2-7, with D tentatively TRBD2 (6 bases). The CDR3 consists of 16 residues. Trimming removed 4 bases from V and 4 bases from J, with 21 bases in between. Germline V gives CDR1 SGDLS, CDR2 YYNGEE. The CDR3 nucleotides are TGTGCCAGCAGCCCAGGAGGGGCAGGGTGGCTTTACGAGCAGTACTTC. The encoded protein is CASSPGGAGWLYEQYF.